These 28 T cell receptor beta chains were all obtained from the same sample, sequenced in a study of cytomegalovirus exposure and HLA in healthy donors. 13 Jbeta primers and 60 Vbeta primers were used for the PCR. Produced via immunoSEQ multiplex PCR; TCRdb's table is partial and in-frame only. The sample lists about 230,000 clones; just under 80% were seen once. The specimen sequenced was PBMCs. Receptors originate from a boy younger than 18 in good health and CMV-seronegative.

V gene TRBV11-2 combines with J gene TRBJ1-5; 8 bases map to TRBD1. V lost 1 base and J lost 5; bases outside the gene matches: 1. The germline CDR1 and CDR2 sequences are SGHAT and FQNNGV. The CDR3 length is 14 residues. The CDR3 here is CASSLARGHQPQHF. CDR3 nucleotides: TGTGCCAGCAGCTTAGCCAGGGGGCATCAGCCCCAGCATTTT.

This sequence joins TRBV6-1 and TRBJ2-5; TRBD1 agrees at 8 bases. The J call could be wrong; TRBJ2-7 is a better fit for the DNA end. Germline V gene sequence: CDR1 MNHNS, CDR2 SASEGT. The CDR3 runs 13 residues. As DNA, the CDR3 is TGTGCCAGCAGAGGACAGGGTCGTGGCGAGCAGTACTTC. Its translation: CASRGQGRGEQYF.

J is TRBJ2-5 and V is TRBV4-2, with a tentative D call TRBD1 (5 bases). This CDR3 contains 15 residues. V was clipped by 0 bases and J by 5 bases, with 13 bases between them. Germline CDR1 is LGHNA and CDR2 is YNFKEQ. The CDR3 sequence is CASSQDPKGVETQYF. In nucleotides, the CDR3 is TGTGCCAGCAGCCAAGATCCGAAAGGGGTTGAGACCCAGTACTTC.

The chain carries TRBV6-1 and TRBJ1-2, with 11 bases aligning to TRBD1. The CDR3 totals 15 residues. V shed 2 bases, J shed 8 bases, and the junction held 7 bases outside the gene matches. Looked up from germline, CDR1 is MNHNS and CDR2 is SASEGT. This CDR3 is CASSEIGQGAKGYTF. The CDR3 region has the DNA TGTGCCAGCAGTGAAATCGGACAGGGGGCAAAGGGCTACACCTTC.

The count of this clone is one. This rearrangement joins TRBV11-2 to TRBJ2-7; the D is unclear. The CDR3 extends over 12 amino acids. Trimming stripped 1 base from V and 12 bases from J, with 13 bases between. The V gene's germline CDR1 is SGHAT and CDR2 FQNNGV. CDR3 loop: CASSLVACRGYF. In DNA form, the CDR3 reads TGTGCCAGCAGCTTAGTAGCTTGTCGTGGGTACTTC.

The V gene is TRBV28, the J gene TRBJ2-1; 8 nucleotides align to TRBD2. This CDR3 contains 15 residues. Germline V lookup: CDR1 MDHEN, CDR2 SYDVKM. The J segment lost 2 bases and the V segment lost 7 bases, leaving 7 bases of the junction unmatched. The CDR3 sequence is CASTPSGSTYNEQFF. As DNA, the CDR3 is TGTGCCAGCACCCCAAGCGGGAGCACCTACAATGAGCAGTTCTTC. The entire variable domain, with the rest obtained from reference TRBV28 and TRBJ2-1, is as follows: DVKVTQSSRYLVKRTGEKVFLECVQDMDHENMFWYRQDPGLGLRLIYFSYDVKMKEKGDIPEGYSVSREKKERFSLILESASTNQTSMYLCASTPSGSTYNEQFFGPGTRLTVL.

The rearrangement uses TRBV5-4 and TRBJ2-3, with D perhaps matching TRBD2 (5 bases). This CDR3 contains 16 residues. Germline V gives CDR1 SGHNT, CDR2 YYREEE (reference sequence). Trimming left V 2 bases short and J 2 bases short, with 15 bases between. The CDR3 coding sequence is TGTGCCAGCAGCTTTATCCTAGCCCAACTCACAGATACGCAGTATTTT. Translating it yields CASSFILAQLTDTQYF.

As for this clone: Germline is not matched at one junction end, which may reflect a read error. V usage is TRBV7-9 and J usage is TRBJ1-3, with a tentative D call TRBD1 (5 bases). This CDR3 spans 18 amino acids. The germline gives CDR1 SEHNR, CDR2 FQNEAQ (reference sequence). The CDR3 DNA sequence: TGTTCCAGCAGCTTAGCTCGTCCGGGGCCGGGGGAGGGAAACACCATATATTTT. This gives the protein CSSSLARPGPGEGNTIYF. Full variable domain (outside the CDR3, taken from reference TRBV7-9 and TRBJ1-3): DTGVSQNPRHKITKRGQNVTFRCDPISEHNRLYWYRQTLGQGPEFLTYFQNEAQLEKSRLLSDRFSAERPKGSFSTLEIQRTEQGDSAMYLCSSSLARPGPGEGNTIYFGEGSWLTVV.

The chain recombines TRBV13 with TRBJ2-4, with 7 nucleotides matching TRBD2. Germline assignment: CDR1 PRHDT and CDR2 FYEKMQ (reference sequence). The CDR3 sequence is 11 residues long. J lost 8 bases, V lost 9 bases, and 4 bases had no gene match. CDR3 in amino acids: CASARGDIQYF. DNA of the CDR3: TGTGCCAGTGCTCGGGGGGACATTCAGTACTTC.

The genes are TRBV2 and TRBJ1-5, with TRBD1 identical over 10 bases. The CDR3 sequence is 16 residues long. V shed 5 bases and J 6 bases; nucleotides not matched to a gene: 10. In germline, CDR1 is SNHLY, CDR2 FYNNEI. CDR3 residues: CASSRDRGRVSQPQHF. The CDR3 DNA follows: TGTGCCAGCAGTAGAGACAGGGGGCGGGTGAGTCAGCCCCAGCATTTT.

This chain uses TRBV5-4 with TRBJ2-1; 9 bases align to TRBD1. Germline values: CDR1 SGHNT, CDR2 YYREEE (reference sequence). Unmatched junction bases numbered 5, after V lost 5 bases and J lost 2 bases. This CDR3 contains 15 residues. CDR3 nucleotide sequence: TGTGCCAGCAGTATGGACAGGGGAACCTACAATGAGCAGTTCTTC. This sequence encodes CASSMDRGTYNEQFF.

About this clone itself: The sample contains more than one DNA sequence encoding this CDR3. The chain has TRBV27 and TRBJ2-1; no clear D gene. Germline CDR1 reads MNHEY; CDR2 reads SMNVEV (reference sequence). The CDR3 length is 11 residues. Trimming left V 6 bases short and J 4 bases short, with 4 bases between. The CDR3 sequence is CASSLYNEQFF. DNA of the CDR3: TGTGCCAGCAGCCTTTACAATGAGCAGTTCTTC.

The chain recombines TRBV5-1 with TRBJ2-7, with 7 bases aligning to TRBD1. V gave up 0 bases and J gave up 1 base; unmatched junction bases: 4. The CDR3 is 15 residues long. Germline V lookup: CDR1 SGHRS, CDR2 YFSETQ. CDR3 DNA sequence: TGCGCCAGCAGCTTGGCACAGGGGTCTTCCTACGAGCAGTACTTC. Amino acids: CASSLAQGSSYEQYF.

This chain connects TRBV28 to TRBJ2-5, with 7 bases matching TRBD2. This CDR3 region has 15 residues. After removal of 6 bases from V and 5 bases from J, the junction contained 12 bases not matched to a gene. Per germline, CDR1 MDHEN and CDR2 SYDVKM. Written as DNA, the CDR3 is TGTGCCAGCAGCTCAGCGGGGACCTTAAGGGAGACCCAGTACTTC. Translation gives CASSSAGTLRETQYF. The whole variable domain, filled in from reference TRBV28 and TRBJ2-5, reads DVKVTQSSRYLVKRTGEKVFLECVQDMDHENMFWYRQDPGLGLRLIYFSYDVKMKEKGDIPEGYSVSREKKERFSLILESASTNQTSMYLCASSSAGTLRETQYFGPGTRLLVL.

CDR3 nucleotide sequence: TGCGCCAGCAGTGAAACAGGCCCTTTGAACACTGAAGCTTTCTTT. As protein: CASSETGPLNTEAFF. This chain connects TRBV10-2 to TRBJ1-1; possible D gene TRBD1, 5 bases. V was clipped by 3 bases and J by 0 bases, with 11 bases between them. From germline, CDR1 is WSHSY and CDR2 SAAADI. The length of the CDR3 is 15 residues.

In its sample, this clone was seen a few times. The chain is built from TRBV6-1 and TRBJ1-6; D is perhaps TRBD1 (6 bases). This CDR3 contains 14 residues. V dropped 4 bases and J dropped 8 bases, with 12 bases sitting between them. Germline V gene sequence: CDR1 MNHNS, CDR2 SASEGT. The DNA for the CDR3 is TGTGCCAGCAGTGCCCGCGAGGGGGATTCACCCCTCCACTTT. It translates to CASSAREGDSPLHF.

V is TRBV2 and J is TRBJ2-7; 8 nucleotides match TRBD1. From germline, CDR1 is SNHLY and CDR2 FYNNEI. The trim removed 7 bases at V and 2 bases at J, leaving 13 bases unmatched. The CDR3 is 16 residues long. The CDR3 here is CASTAKGDRGTYEQYF. The CDR3 DNA sequence: TGTGCCAGCACCGCGAAAGGTGACAGGGGAACCTACGAGCAGTACTTC. The whole variable domain, remainder taken from reference TRBV2 and TRBJ2-7, is EPEVTQTPSHQVTQMGQEVILRCVPISNHLYFYWYRQILGQKVEFLVSFYNNEISEKSEIFDDQFSVERPDGSNFTLKIRSTKLEDSAMYFCASTAKGDRGTYEQYFGPGTRLTVT.

This rearrangement joins TRBV2 to TRBJ1-6; D is unresolved. CDR3 length: 11 residues. Per germline, CDR1 SNHLY and CDR2 FYNNEI. Trimming removed 8 bases at V and 6 bases at J, with 5 bases between. CDR3: CASCGNSPLHF. In DNA form, the CDR3 reads TGTGCCAGCTGCGGTAATTCACCCCTCCACTTT.

About this clone: Sequence at one end of the junction differs from germline and may be a read error. The chain carries TRBV6-6 and TRBJ1-1; D might be TRBD1 (6 bases). Germline V gene sequence: CDR1 MNHNY, CDR2 SVGAGI (reference sequence). The length of the CDR3 is 13 residues. In DNA form, the CDR3 reads TGTGCCAGCATTCCGACCCCCACAGGGAGTGTGCCATTT. It encodes CASIPTPTGSVPF.

This chain uses TRBV10-2 with TRBJ1-5; D perhaps matches TRBD1 (6 bases). The CDR3 is 13 residues long. The germline V gene encodes CDR1 WSHSY and CDR2 SAAADI. Trimming removed 6 bases at V and 5 bases at J, with 11 bases between. The CDR3 protein is CASRGDTYQPQHF. The DNA for the CDR3 is TGCGCCAGCAGGGGGGACACCTATCAGCCCCAGCATTTT.

This clone was picked up one time. The J gene is TRBJ1-2, the V gene TRBV5-3; D may be TRBD1 (5 bases). TRBV5-3 is known as an ORF, though its function is uncertain. V was shortened by 1 base and J by 8 bases, with 18 bases between the two germline ends. This CDR3 spans 15 amino acids. The chain's CDR3 is CARSLSEAGYVGYTF. As DNA, the CDR3 is TGTGCCAGAAGCTTGTCTGAGGCAGGGTATGTCGGCTACACCTTC.

V usage is TRBV19 and J usage is TRBJ2-1, with D possibly being TRBD1 (5 bases). V gave up 5 bases and J gave up 6 bases, with 11 bases separating them. The germline CDR1 and CDR2 sequences are LNHDA and SQIVND (reference sequence). CDR3 size: 13 residues. The CDR3 spells CASSPRASNEQFF. CDR3 nucleotide sequence: TGTGCCAGTAGTCCCAGGGCTAGCAATGAGCAGTTCTTC.

This sequence joins TRBV9 and TRBJ2-3; 10 bases map to TRBD2. The CDR3 spans 14 residues. The V gene end was trimmed by 4 bases and the J gene end by 5 bases; junction bases not matched to a gene: 4. The germline V gene encodes CDR1 SGDLS and CDR2 YYNGEE. CDR3 loop: CASSPRLAGDTQYF. The CDR3 DNA reads as TGTGCCAGCAGCCCGCGACTAGCGGGAGATACGCAGTATTTT.

This chain's CDR3 is CASSGGDRGRLNEKLFF. The CDR3 DNA sequence: TGTGCCAGCAGCGGGGGGGACAGGGGGCGCCTAAATGAAAAACTGTTTTTT. The J gene is TRBJ1-4, the V gene TRBV9; 12 nucleotides align to TRBD1. The length of the CDR3 is 17 residues. The J segment lost 5 bases and the V segment lost 3 bases, leaving 8 bases of the junction unmatched. CDR1 is SGDLS and CDR2 is YYNGEE in the germline V gene.

The chain recombines TRBV7-2 with TRBJ2-3, with 7 bases identical to TRBD2. This CDR3 has 16 residues. Per germline, CDR1 SGHTA and CDR2 FQGNSA. Losses at the gene ends were 5 bases for V and 4 bases for J; bases not matched to a gene: 12. The CDR3 region has the DNA TGTGCCAGCAGCCCCGATTGGGGCGGGAGATCAGATACGCAGTATTTT. The encoded protein is CASSPDWGGRSDTQYF.

The V and J genes are TRBV27 and TRBJ2-5, with D possibly being TRBD1 (5 bases). CDR1 is MNHEY, CDR2 SMNVEV, per germline (reference sequence). Trimming took off 5 bases at V and 5 bases at J, with 12 bases between the two ends. The CDR3 contains 13 residues. DNA for the CDR3: TGTGCCAGCAGTACCCCAGGGATGGAGACCCAGTACTTC. Its protein is CASSTPGMETQYF.

V and J are TRBV29-1 and TRBJ2-2; tentatively, D is TRBD2 (5 bases). V lost 5 bases and J 3 bases, leaving 16 bases between the germline ends. The length of the CDR3 is 15 residues. Germline-derived CDR1 and CDR2 are SQVTM and ANQGSEA. CDR3 DNA: TGCAGCGTTTCCGAGGGCGCCTGGGACACCGGGGAGCTGTTTTTT. Amino acid sequence: CSVSEGAWDTGELFF.

The chain employs TRBV28 and TRBJ1-5, with D hard to call. This CDR3 has 16 amino acids. CDR1 is MDHEN and CDR2 is SYDVKM in the germline V gene. Trimming shortened V by 4 bases and J by 0 bases, and 13 bases separated the two germline ends. CDR3 loop: CASSSRLPPSNQPQHF. CDR3 coding DNA: TGTGCCAGCAGTTCCCGTCTTCCTCCTAGCAATCAGCCCCAGCATTTT.